These T cell receptor beta chains were read from a single sample in a study of blood T cell repertoires in COVID-19. TCRdb's copy holds only in-frame clones and misses some; the assay was immunoSEQ multiplex PCR. This repertoire shows 150,000 to 200,000 clones, under 90% found once; its top ten account for about 12%. Sequencing was performed on PBMCs or T cells enriched from blood (not recorded which). Every receptor here comes from a man aged 50 to 60 who had recovered from COVID-19. Both conserved end residues are part of each CDR3. D genes are given only for firm matches. Clone size is shown for a subset of rows, as once, few, many or a class of expanded clone.

DNA: TGTGCTCACAATTCGGGGGAGGGAAGGAGCAGGCCCCTCCACTTT
CDR3: CAHNSGEGRSRPLHF
length: 15
J: TRBJ1-6
V: TRBV6-5
D: NA
size: few

DNA: TGTGCCAGCAGCGAGGAGGGTGCTGGAGCTTTCTTT
CDR3: CASSEEGAGAFF
length: 12
J: TRBJ1-1
V: TRBV5-4
D: NA
size: NA

DNA: TGTGCCATCTCCCGGACAGAGAACACCATATATTTT
CDR3: CAISRTENTIYF
length: 12
J: TRBJ1-3
V: TRBV10-3
D: NA
size: NA

DNA: TGTGCCAGTAGTATCGGACAGGGTCGGGGCGGCTACACCTTC
CDR3: CASSIGQGRGGYTF
length: 14
J: TRBJ1-2
V: TRBV19
D: TRBD1
size: NA

DNA: TGTGCCAGCAGTTTATTAGGTACAGGCCCAAACTCTGGGGCCAACGTCCTGACTTTC
CDR3: CASSLLGTGPNSGANVLTF
length: 19
J: TRBJ2-6
V: TRBV27
D: NA
size: NA

DNA: TGTGCCAGCAGCTACGGCGGATCTCTCGATAGCAATCAGCCCCAGCATTTT
CDR3: CASSYGGSLDSNQPQHF
length: 17
J: TRBJ1-5
V: TRBV7-2
D: NA
size: NA

DNA: TGTGCCAGCTCACCAGGAGCGGTTCAGCCCCAGCATTTT
CDR3: CASSPGAVQPQHF
length: 13
J: TRBJ1-5
V: TRBV18
D: NA
size: NA

DNA: TGTGCCAGCGGGGGGACGGGTTACCAAGAGACCCAGTACTTC
CDR3: CASGGTGYQETQYF
length: 14
J: TRBJ2-5
V: TRBV27
D: NA
size: NA

DNA: TGTGCCAGCAGCCCCGGGACACCCACCCAGACCCAGTACTTC
CDR3: CASSPGTPTQTQYF
length: 14
J: TRBJ2-5
V: TRBV9
D: NA
size: NA

DNA: TGCGCCAGCAGCCTTTACCCCGGGACAGGGGGCGTAAAACTGTTTTTT
CDR3: CASSLYPGTGGVKLFF
length: 16
J: TRBJ1-4
V: TRBV4-1
D: TRBD1
size: NA

DNA: TGTGCCAGCAGTCGTCCGCAGGGGGCCCTGGGTGGCTACACCTTC
CDR3: CASSRPQGALGGYTF
length: 15
J: TRBJ1-2
V: TRBV6-6
D: TRBD1
size: NA

DNA: TGTGCCAGCAGCTTAGCGACAGTTCACGAGCAGTACTTC
CDR3: CASSLATVHEQYF
length: 13
J: TRBJ2-7
V: TRBV7-8
D: NA
size: NA

DNA: TGTGCCAGCGGACAGGGGAGAAACACTGAAGCTTTCTTT
CDR3: CASGQGRNTEAFF
length: 13
J: TRBJ1-1
V: TRBV6-5
D: TRBD1
size: NA

DNA: TGTGCCAGCAGCCAAGGCGACAGACGCACAGATACGCAGTATTTT
CDR3: CASSQGDRRTDTQYF
length: 15
J: TRBJ2-3
V: TRBV3-1/TRBV3-2
D: NA
size: NA

DNA: TGTGCCAGCAGCCGACCGGACACGGGGGGTTTGTACGAGCAGTACTTC
CDR3: CASSRPDTGGLYEQYF
length: 16
J: TRBJ2-7
V: TRBV11-2
D: TRBD2
size: NA

DNA: TGTGCCAGCAGCCAAGAGGTATGGGCGGGGGGACCCGGGGAGCTGTTTTTT
CDR3: CASSQEVWAGGPGELFF
length: 17
J: TRBJ2-2
V: TRBV4-2
D: TRBD2
size: NA

DNA: TGTGCCTGGAGCCGAGCCGGGACACCCAATCAGCCCCAGCATTTT
CDR3: CAWSRAGTPNQPQHF
length: 15
J: TRBJ1-5
V: TRBV30
D: NA
size: NA

DNA: TGTGCCAGTAGTTTCCCCGCCGGGACAGGGGGATACTATGGCTACACCTTC
CDR3: CASSFPAGTGGYYGYTF
length: 17
J: TRBJ1-2
V: TRBV19
D: TRBD1
size: once

DNA: TGTGCCAGCAGCTTGGCTAGCGGGGTCAAAAACATTCAGTACTTC
CDR3: CASSLASGVKNIQYF
length: 15
J: TRBJ2-4
V: TRBV7-9
D: TRBD2
size: NA

DNA: TGTGCCAGTAGGGGACAGGGGGCGAGAAAAAACATTCAGTACTTC
CDR3: CASRGQGARKNIQYF
length: 15
J: TRBJ2-4
V: TRBV19
D: TRBD1
size: once

DNA: TGTGCCAGCGCACGGGGAGTGGGCAGGGGAGGGAGTGACTATGGCTACACCTTC
CDR3: CASARGVGRGGSDYGYTF
length: 18
J: TRBJ1-2
V: TRBV7-2
D: NA
size: NA

DNA: TGCGCCAGCAGCCTTACAGGGGGAACCTTCGACGAGCAGTACTTC
CDR3: CASSLTGGTFDEQYF
length: 15
J: TRBJ2-7
V: TRBV10-1
D: TRBD1
size: NA

DNA: TGTGCCAGCAGCCGCGGGACTAGCCGGGAGACCCAGTACTTC
CDR3: CASSRGTSRETQYF
length: 14
J: TRBJ2-5
V: TRBV7-8
D: TRBD2
size: NA

DNA: TGTGCCAGCTCACCACTGGGGGGAGATTCTGGCTACACCTTC
CDR3: CASSPLGGDSGYTF
length: 14
J: TRBJ1-2
V: TRBV18
D: NA
size: NA

DNA: TGTGCCAGCAGCTTGAGACAGGGGGCAAGAGGAAACACCATATATTTT
CDR3: CASSLRQGARGNTIYF
length: 16
J: TRBJ1-3
V: TRBV5-4
D: TRBD1
size: NA

DNA: TGTGCCAGCAGTTTATCGTGGACTAGCGGGGGGGGCACAGATACGCAGTATTTT
CDR3: CASSLSWTSGGGTDTQYF
length: 18
J: TRBJ2-3
V: TRBV27
D: TRBD2
size: NA

DNA: TGTGCCAGCTCACCTCAGAAGTTGTCCGCGAACACCGGGGAGCTGTTTTTT
CDR3: CASSPQKLSANTGELFF
length: 17
J: TRBJ2-2
V: TRBV18
D: NA
size: NA

DNA: TGTGCCAGCAGCTTATACGGTCTTGCCTACGAGCAGTACTTC
CDR3: CASSLYGLAYEQYF
length: 14
J: TRBJ2-7
V: TRBV11-1
D: NA
size: NA

DNA: TGTGCCAGCAGCTTAGGAGTCGAAAAACTGTTTTTT
CDR3: CASSLGVEKLFF
length: 12
J: TRBJ1-4
V: TRBV7-8
D: NA
size: NA

DNA: TGCAGCGTTCCAGTCCCCCCTAACTATGGCTACACCTTC
CDR3: CSVPVPPNYGYTF
length: 13
J: TRBJ1-2
V: TRBV29-1
D: NA
size: NA

DNA: TGTGCCAGCAGTTCCTACAGGGACTCCTATAATTCACCCCTCCACTTT
CDR3: CASSSYRDSYNSPLHF
length: 16
J: TRBJ1-6
V: TRBV6-5
D: NA
size: NA

DNA: TGTGCCAGCAGCCTCTTATCCGGCTACACCTTC
CDR3: CASSLLSGYTF
length: 11
J: TRBJ1-2
V: TRBV12-3/TRBV12-4
D: NA
size: NA

DNA: TGCGCCAGCAGCTTGGGGGGCTCGAACACTGAAGCTTTCTTT
CDR3: CASSLGGSNTEAFF
length: 14
J: TRBJ1-1
V: TRBV5-1
D: NA
size: NA

DNA: TGTGCCATCGGATCGGAGGGCGGGGAAAAACTGTTTTTT
CDR3: CAIGSEGGEKLFF
length: 13
J: TRBJ1-4
V: TRBV10-3
D: NA
size: once

DNA: TGTGCCAGCAGCGCAGGGAACAATCAGCCCCAGCATTTT
CDR3: CASSAGNNQPQHF
length: 13
J: TRBJ1-5
V: TRBV7-9
D: NA
size: NA

DNA: TGCGCCAGCAGCCTAGGGACAGATCAAAACATTCAGTACTTC
CDR3: CASSLGTDQNIQYF
length: 14
J: TRBJ2-4
V: TRBV4-1
D: TRBD1
size: NA

DNA: TGCGCCAGCAGCCAAGGTGATTCGGGGGGGGCATATACGCAGTATTTT
CDR3: CASSQGDSGGAYTQYF
length: 16
J: TRBJ2-3
V: TRBV4-3
D: TRBD2
size: NA

DNA: TGTGCCAGCAGTTTTTTCAGGGACACCGGGGAGCTGTTTTTT
CDR3: CASSFFRDTGELFF
length: 14
J: TRBJ2-2
V: TRBV6-5
D: NA
size: NA

DNA: TGTGCCAGCAGCTTAGTGGCGGGGGCCAGCACAGATACGCAGTATTTT
CDR3: CASSLVAGASTDTQYF
length: 16
J: TRBJ2-3
V: TRBV11-2
D: NA
size: once

DNA: TGTGCCTGGCAAGGCGGACTCCTCAATAGCAATCAGCCCCAGCATTTT
CDR3: CAWQGGLLNSNQPQHF
length: 16
J: TRBJ1-5
V: TRBV30
D: NA
size: NA

DNA: TGTGCCACCAGTGACTCCCGGGGACAGGGGAGCTCTGGGGCCAACGTCCTGACTTTC
CDR3: CATSDSRGQGSSGANVLTF
length: 19
J: TRBJ2-6
V: TRBV24-1
D: TRBD1
size: few